This is a list of T cell receptor beta chains from one sample in a study of blood T cell repertoires in COVID-19. Data came from immunoSEQ multiplex PCR; TCRdb stores just in-frame clones and leaves some out. The data show a few hundred thousand clones, 70% to 90% seen once. What was sequenced was peripheral blood. These receptors were obtained from a man in his 60s with acute or convalescent COVID-19. CDR3s include the opening cysteine and the closing phenylalanine or tryptophan. A D gene is named only where the DNA matches it firmly. Where a row states a size, it is once, few, many or the class of an expanded clone; other rows omit it.

J,V,D,size,DNA,CDR3
TRBJ2-3,TRBV9,TRBD2,NA,TGTGCCAGCAGCGTAGGGGTTAGCGGGGGGGTTTCGGATACGCAGTATTTT,CASSVGVSGGVSDTQYF
TRBJ1-6,TRBV27,NA,few,TGTGCCAGCAGTTTAACGTATGGCAGGGCCCGAAACGATATCTATAATTCACCCCTCCACTTT,CASSLTYGRARNDIYNSPLHF
TRBJ1-5,TRBV19,TRBD1,NA,TGTGCCAGTTCGTACAGGGGACGCATAAATAGCAATCAGCCCCAGCATTTT,CASSYRGRINSNQPQHF
TRBJ2-5,TRBV21-1,NA,NA,TGTGCCAGCAGGGGATGCAGGGGGCCGTGGGAGACCCAGTACTTC,CASRGCRGPWETQYF
TRBJ2-7,TRBV9,TRBD2,NA,TGTGCCAGCAGCCGCGGGGGGTCCTACGAGCAGTACTTC,CASSRGGSYEQYF
TRBJ2-2,TRBV3-1/TRBV3-2,TRBD1,NA,TGTGCCAGCAGCCCATTGGGCCGACAGGGGAACACCGGGGAGCTGTTTTTT,CASSPLGRQGNTGELFF
TRBJ1-3,TRBV5-5,NA,NA,TGTGCCAGCAGGAGGACCGGGACATCCAACCCCATATATTTT,CASRRTGTSNPIYF
TRBJ2-5,TRBV4-2,TRBD2,NA,TGTGCCAGCAGCCCGGGGGGGGACCAAGAGACCCAGTACTTC,CASSPGGDQETQYF
TRBJ1-6,TRBV4-3,TRBD1,NA,TGCGCCAGCAGCCAAGAGACAGGGGACTATAATTCACCCCTCCACTTT,CASSQETGDYNSPLHF
TRBJ2-7,TRBV18,TRBD2,NA,TGTGCCAGCTCCCTAAGACAGACTAGCGGGGGGACACAAAGCTCCTACGAGCAGTACTTC,CASSLRQTSGGTQSSYEQYF
TRBJ1-4,TRBV6-1,NA,NA,TGTGCCAGCACCTCCCTCGACTATAATAATGAAAAACTGTTTTTT,CASTSLDYNNEKLFF
TRBJ1-1,TRBV11-1,NA,NA,TGTGCCAGCAGCTTAACGGCCAGGGATAATGTCGCTGAAGCTTTCTTT,CASSLTARDNVAEAFF
TRBJ2-5,TRBV6-5,TRBD1,NA,TGTGCCAGCAGCAGGGGGCCACAAGAGACCCAGTACTTC,CASSRGPQETQYF
TRBJ2-7,TRBV28,TRBD1,NA,TGTGCCAGCAGTCCGCAGAGGGGGCGGTACGAGCAGTACTTC,CASSPQRGRYEQYF
TRBJ2-3,TRBV6-5,TRBD1,once,TGTGCCAGCAGAGGACAGGGGCGTATGACAGATACGCAGTATTTT,CASRGQGRMTDTQYF
TRBJ1-2,TRBV19,TRBD1,NA,TGTGCCAGTAGTTGGGGACAGGGAGACGGCTACACCTTC,CASSWGQGDGYTF
TRBJ1-1,TRBV16,NA,NA,TGTGCCAGCAGCCAATCATTGGCCAGAAACACTGAAGCTTTCTTT,CASSQSLARNTEAFF
TRBJ2-1,TRBV5-8,NA,NA,TGTGCCAGCAGCTTTCACGGCAGGTCAGGTGAGCAGTTCTTC,CASSFHGRSGEQFF
TRBJ2-1,TRBV24-1,NA,NA,TGTGCCACCAGTGGGGGGGACAGCCTCTCCTACAATGAGCAGTTCTTC,CATSGGDSLSYNEQFF
TRBJ2-5,TRBV11-3,TRBD2,NA,TGTGCCAGCAGCTTAGGTGGCGGGGGGCCGCGGGAGACCCAGTACTTC,CASSLGGGGPRETQYF
TRBJ1-4,TRBV7-3,NA,NA,TGTGCCAGCAGCTTAAAGGGAGGGCATAATGAAAAACTGTTTTTT,CASSLKGGHNEKLFF
TRBJ2-2,TRBV9,TRBD2,NA,TGTGCCAGCTCCGACCCCAGGGACTATCTTTTGGACACCGGGGAGCTGTTTTTT,CASSDPRDYLLDTGELFF
TRBJ2-2,TRBV7-6,TRBD2,NA,TGTGCCAGCAGCTTAGAAGCGGGGGGAAACACCGGGGAGCTGTTTTTT,CASSLEAGGNTGELFF
TRBJ1-4,TRBV6-2/TRBV6-3,TRBD1,NA,TGTGCCAGCAGTTGGGGACAGTTAACTAATGAAAAACTGTTTTTT,CASSWGQLTNEKLFF
TRBJ2-3,TRBV19,TRBD1,few,TGTGCCAGTAGTATGGACAGGGCTAGCACAGATACGCAGTATTTT,CASSMDRASTDTQYF
TRBJ2-5,TRBV9,TRBD1,NA,TGTGCCAGCAGCGTAGACGGGACAGGGGTGGAGACCCAGTACTTC,CASSVDGTGVETQYF
TRBJ2-1,TRBV7-2,TRBD1,few,TGTGCCAGCAGCTTAGCAAGGGGGCTAGGTCCCTACAATGAGCAGTTCTTC,CASSLARGLGPYNEQFF
TRBJ1-1,TRBV28,TRBD1,NA,TGTGCCAGCAGTTTTCCCGGACAGGGAAGTACTGAAGCTTTCTTT,CASSFPGQGSTEAFF
TRBJ1-5,TRBV19,NA,NA,TGTGCCAGTGGGGACACTCGACACAATCAGCCCCAGCATTTT,CASGDTRHNQPQHF
TRBJ1-1,TRBV14,TRBD1,NA,TGTGCCAGCAGCCGGAAAAGGACAGGGACCTTGAACACTGAAGCTTTCTTT,CASSRKRTGTLNTEAFF
TRBJ2-3,TRBV6-5,TRBD1,NA,TGTGCCAGCAGCATAGGACAGGCCACAGATACGCAGTATTTT,CASSIGQATDTQYF
TRBJ1-3,TRBV7-8,TRBD1,once,TGTGCCAGCGGAGACAGGGGAGATGGAAACACCATATATTTT,CASGDRGDGNTIYF
TRBJ2-7,TRBV15,TRBD2,NA,TGTGCCACCAGCAGAGGGGCTAGCGGGTCCTACGAGCAGTACTTC,CATSRGASGSYEQYF
TRBJ2-5,TRBV19,TRBD1,NA,TGTGCCAGTAGTACGGACAGGGGTCGGGAGACCCAGTACTTC,CASSTDRGRETQYF
TRBJ2-7,TRBV21-1,NA,once,TGTGCCAGCAGCAAGCGCATCGGGACAGGGCCCTACGAGCAGTACTTC,CASSKRIGTGPYEQYF
TRBJ2-1,TRBV5-1,NA,NA,TGCGCCAGCAGCCAGTACGAACTCAGGGGCTCCTACAATGAGCAGTTCTTC,CASSQYELRGSYNEQFF
TRBJ2-7,TRBV18,NA,NA,TGTGCCAGCTCCCCCAGCTCCTACGAGCAGTACTTC,CASSPSSYEQYF
TRBJ2-1,TRBV7-7,TRBD2,many,TGTGCCAGCAGCTTAGAAGCGGCTAGCGGATATGAGCAGTTCTTC,CASSLEAASGYEQFF
TRBJ2-7,TRBV7-9,NA,NA,TGTGCCAGCAGCTTAGTGGTAAGGACAGCGGGGAGCGGAGGGCAGTACTTC,CASSLVVRTAGSGGQYF
TRBJ1-6,TRBV5-4,TRBD1,NA,TGTGCCAGCAGCTTGGACCTAAACCTTGATCAGGGGGCCGGTTCACCCCTCCACTTT,CASSLDLNLDQGAGSPLHF
TRBJ2-5,TRBV2,TRBD2,NA,TGTGCCAGCGCGGGCGGGGGTGGAGAGACCCAGTACTTC,CASAGGGGETQYF
TRBJ1-1,TRBV12-3/TRBV12-4,NA,NA,TGTGCCAGCAGTGGGGGCTGGGCTGAAGCTTTCTTT,CASSGGWAEAFF
TRBJ1-2,TRBV3-1/TRBV3-2,NA,NA,TGTGCCAGCAGCCAAGTAACCCAGGGATCGAGGGGCTACACCTTC,CASSQVTQGSRGYTF
TRBJ2-7,TRBV19,TRBD1,NA,TGTGCCAGTAGTATATTTTCCGGGACAGGGTTCGTCTACGAGCAGTACTTC,CASSIFSGTGFVYEQYF
TRBJ1-1,TRBV5-4,NA,NA,TGTGCCAGCAGCTTGGCCCCTGGTACAGAGAACACTGAAGCTTTCTTT,CASSLAPGTENTEAFF
TRBJ2-7,TRBV12-3/TRBV12-4,NA,NA,TGTGCCAGCACTCCGGCGGGGATTTACGAGCAGTACTTC,CASTPAGIYEQYF
TRBJ2-7,TRBV6-1,NA,NA,TGTGCCAGCAGTGAACCCGGAGGGGGCTCCCCCTACGAGCAGTACTTC,CASSEPGGGSPYEQYF
TRBJ2-3,TRBV4-3,NA,NA,TGCGCCAGCAGCCAAGATGGGCAGCCCGGGGCAGATACGCAGTATTTT,CASSQDGQPGADTQYF
TRBJ1-3,TRBV10-3,NA,NA,TGTGCCATCAGCCGGGGTATTGGCTCTGGAAACACCATATATTTT,CAISRGIGSGNTIYF
TRBJ1-2,TRBV5-1,TRBD1,once,TGCGCCAGCAGCTTGGGACAGGGTCTAGGCTACACCTTC,CASSLGQGLGYTF